This TCR beta chain is from a study of T cell responses to AZD1222 COVID-19 vaccine. Profiling relied on immunoSEQ multiplex PCR, and the TCRdb table lists in-frame clones only, not all of them. The table records some 130,000 clones, roughly 88% of them present only once. Trimming pared 1 base from V and 3 bases from J, leaving 7 bases between. The germline gives CDR1 SEHNR, CDR2 FQNEAQ (reference sequence). The CDR3 has 14 residues. The source of this sequence is an adult who received the AZD1222 COVID-19 vaccine. Here the sequenced sample was peripheral blood, taken 28 days after the second AZD1222 dose. The gene calls are TRBV7-9 and TRBJ1-5; unclear D gene. The CDR3 DNA follows: TGTGCCAGCAGCTTAGATAGTCCCAATCAGCCCCAGCATTTT. It is translated as CASSLDSPNQPQHF.